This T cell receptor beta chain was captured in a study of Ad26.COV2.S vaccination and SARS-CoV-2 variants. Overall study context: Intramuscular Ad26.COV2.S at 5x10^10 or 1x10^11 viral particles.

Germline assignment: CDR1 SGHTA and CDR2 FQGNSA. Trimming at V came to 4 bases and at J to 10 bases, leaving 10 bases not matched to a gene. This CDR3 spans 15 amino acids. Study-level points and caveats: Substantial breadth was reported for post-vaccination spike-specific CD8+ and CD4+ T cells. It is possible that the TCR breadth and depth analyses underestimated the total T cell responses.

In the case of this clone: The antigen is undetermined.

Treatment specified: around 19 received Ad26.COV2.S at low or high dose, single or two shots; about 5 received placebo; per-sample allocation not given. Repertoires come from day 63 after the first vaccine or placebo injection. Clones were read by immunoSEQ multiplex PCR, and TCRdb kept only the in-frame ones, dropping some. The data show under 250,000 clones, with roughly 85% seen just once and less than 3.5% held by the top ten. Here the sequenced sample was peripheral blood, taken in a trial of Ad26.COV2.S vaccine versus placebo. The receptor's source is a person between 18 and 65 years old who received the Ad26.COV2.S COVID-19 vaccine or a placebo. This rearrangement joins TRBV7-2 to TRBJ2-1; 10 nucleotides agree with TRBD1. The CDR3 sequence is CASSYSTGTGEEQFF. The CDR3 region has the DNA TGTGCCAGCAGCTATTCTACCGGGACAGGGGAAGAGCAGTTCTTC.